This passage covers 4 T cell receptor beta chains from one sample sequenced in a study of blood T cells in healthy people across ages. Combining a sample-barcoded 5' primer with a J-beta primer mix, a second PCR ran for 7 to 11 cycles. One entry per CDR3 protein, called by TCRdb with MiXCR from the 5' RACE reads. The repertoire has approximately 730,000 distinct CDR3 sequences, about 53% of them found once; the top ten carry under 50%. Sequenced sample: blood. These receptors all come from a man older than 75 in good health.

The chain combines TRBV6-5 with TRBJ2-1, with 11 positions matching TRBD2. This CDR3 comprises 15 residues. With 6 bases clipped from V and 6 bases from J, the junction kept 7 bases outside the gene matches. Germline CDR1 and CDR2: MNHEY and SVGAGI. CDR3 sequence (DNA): TGTGCCAGCAGCCGACTAGCGGGACCCATCAATGAGCAGTTCTTC. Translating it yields CASSRLAGPINEQFF.

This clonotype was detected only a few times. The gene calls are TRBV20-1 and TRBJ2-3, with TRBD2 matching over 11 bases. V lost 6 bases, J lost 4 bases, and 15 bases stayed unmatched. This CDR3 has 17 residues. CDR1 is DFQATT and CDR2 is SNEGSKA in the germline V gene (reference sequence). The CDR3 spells CSASSLGTSGPPDTQYF. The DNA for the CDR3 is TGCAGTGCCAGTTCGTTGGGGACTAGCGGCCCTCCAGATACGCAGTATTTT.

CDR3 in DNA: TGCGCCAGCAGCACAGGACTAGCGGGTATATCCTCCTACGAGCAGTACTTC. It encodes CASSTGLAGISSYEQYF. The J gene is TRBJ2-7, the V gene TRBV5-1; TRBD2 agrees at 11 bases. This CDR3 contains 17 residues. The germline CDR1 and CDR2 sequences are SGHRS and YFSETQ. V shed 4 bases, J shed 0 bases, and the junction held 9 bases outside the gene matches.

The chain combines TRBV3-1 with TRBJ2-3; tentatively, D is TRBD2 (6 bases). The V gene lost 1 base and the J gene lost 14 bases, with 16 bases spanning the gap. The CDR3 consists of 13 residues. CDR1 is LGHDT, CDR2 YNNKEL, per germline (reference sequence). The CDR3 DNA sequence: TGTGCCAGCAGCCAAGCAGAGGGGACTGGGGCGTATTTT. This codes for CASSQAEGTGAYF.